This T cell receptor (beta chain) is drawn from a study of tumor-infiltrating lymphocytes in primary liver carcinoma (dated by TCRdb to 2016 to 2017). General notes on the study: Of the five patients, three men and two women aged 30 to 69 years, four had hepatocellular carcinoma and one had combined HCC and intrahepatic cholangiocarcinoma. For each liver tumor, the study sampled five regions along with adjacent normal tissue and blood, and applied TCRbeta repertoire sequencing, expression microarrays and whole-exome sequencing. The five patients had tumors of stage T1-T3 N0M0, with maximum diameters ranging from roughly 4 to 11 cm. Samples yielded roughly 3.65 to 7.13 million productive TCRbeta reads; read depth did not differ significantly between tissue types. Technical replicate repertoires showed high reproducibility, with mean shared-clone rates about 0.86 and correlation coefficients above 0.95. A total of 35 specimens from 5 patients underwent TCRbeta repertoire sequencing, comprising some 25 tumor regions, 5 adjacent noncancerous liver tissues and 5 peripheral blood samples. Summary of the overall study and its limitations: Because sequencing covered only the TCR beta chain and unpaired alpha chains were not captured, true repertoire diversity is likely underestimated. With just a handful of patients in the study, the authors point out that the findings should be validated in a larger study. Repertoire overlap was higher between tumor regions (mean around 36%) than tumor-adjacent (approximately 17%) or tumor-blood (14%) pairs, consistent with antigen-driven expansion. The top 250 clones accounted for a significantly greater share of the repertoire in tumors than in blood (p = 0.039). Because the samples were bulk and unsorted, CD4+ and CD8+ T cell repertoires could not be compared.

Using a constant-region primer and ProtoScript II reverse transcriptase, TCRbeta-specific cDNA was reverse-transcribed from approximately 0.5 ug total RNA. The TCRbeta libraries were prepared through three rounds of nested multiplex PCR following a slightly modified ARM-PCR procedure. Each of the first two PCR rounds ran for around 9 cycles and used multiplex TRBV1-TRBV30 forward primers together with a Cbeta reverse primer. Sample barcodes and Illumina adapters were added in a final 25-cycle PCR using Deep VentR polymerase. Before sequencing, amplicons of 200-500 bp were purified from gel using a QIAquick gel extraction kit. An Illumina HiSeq 2500 was used to sequence the TCRbeta amplicons with 250-bp paired-end reads. Concerning the study's data processing: Trimmomatic v0.33 was used to quality-trim the reads, and FLASH v1.2.11 was used to merge paired reads so that full CDR3 sequences could be recovered. MiGEC v1.2.1b assigned V, D and J germline segments to the rearranged TCRbeta sequences. VDJtools v1.0.0 computed clonotype statistics and Shannon-Wiener diversity indices. Except for diversity analysis, only each sample's 250 most abundant clonotypes were used in subsequent analyses to reduce sampling bias. TCRdb passed the public sequencing reads through fastp at Q25 and MiXCR, retaining productive beta sequences. Rows are unified per CDR3 protein, each entry keeping the most common DNA and genes. The V and J calls and clone size come from TCRdb's table, not from the authors' own analysis. Present in this sample are fewer than 85,000 distinct CDR3 sequences, about 75% of which were seen just once. 26% of the sample is taken by the ten largest.

As to this clonotype: What antigen it recognizes has not been identified. Base quality data are lacking; no much larger clone is found one base away.

Without any cell sorting, total RNA and DNA were extracted together from around 20-30 mg of bulk tissue using the AllPrep DNA/RNA mini kit. Between late 2015 and March 2016, roughly five patients in China with histopathologically diagnosed primary liver carcinoma had surgical resection. Chronic HBV infection was present in the patients, and the patients were treatment-naive at sampling. Each fresh piece of tumor and adjacent tissue was cut in two, with one half stored in RNAlater at -80 degrees C and the other half sent for histology. Per the germline V gene, SGHNT is the CDR1 and YENEEA is the CDR2. The CDR3 numbers 17 residues from cysteine through valine. Of the read, only the CDR3 DNA is kept; its 51 bases are in frame from base 1.

The V and J genes are TRBV11-3 and TRBJ2-7; the D gene could be TRBD1 or TRBD2, each one agreeing over 5 bases. This sequence originates from a man aged 40-55 years with primary liver carcinoma and hepatitis B virus infection. The sequencing input was tumor-adjacent normal liver tissue. In nucleotides, the sequence is TGTACCAGCAGCTTAGATTTCGCACAGAGGGGCTCCTACGAGCAGTACGTC. Its protein is CTSSLDFAQRGSYEQYV.